This entry is about one T cell receptor beta chain. This sample is part of a study of blood T cell repertoires in COVID-19. In the study overall: T cells, B-cell-depleted T cells, or PBMCs provided the cDNA or gDNA that served as material.

CDR3 length equals 13 residues. The protocol was immunoSEQ multiplex PCR, while the TCRdb copy is restricted to in-frame clones and leaves out a portion. Among roughly 230,000 clones listed, 85% to 90% were seen once. Sequencing was done on a sample of peripheral blood. The TCR was taken from a woman aged 35 to 49 who had recovered from COVID-19. The rearrangement joins TRBV1 to TRBJ1-5. TRBV1 is given as a pseudogene. The CDR3 bases are TGCACCAGCAGCCTCCGTGTCAATCAGCCCCAGCATTTT. This codes for CTSSLRVNQPQHF.